These 19 T cell receptor beta chains share one sample of origin, sequenced in a study of technical replicates of blood from a few donors (TCRdb year 2017). The library was obtained by the immunoSEQ multiplex PCR assay. In TCRdb, the immuneACCESS table is reduced to in-frame sequences with V and J assigned. These tables do not hold every clone; where another copy was compared, an unresolved V gene accounts for under half, and the others remain unexplained. The sample contains some 79,000 clones, roughly 94% of them found a single time. Roughly 0.26% of the sample rests with the top ten. The sample taken for sequencing was T cells isolated from PBMCs. These receptors were taken from a human donor in good health.

The chain is built from TRBV10-2 and TRBJ1-5; D call uncertain. CDR1 WSHSY and CDR2 SAAADI come from the germline V gene. The CDR3 has 15 residues. V was cut by 2 bases and J by 0 bases, with 8 bases left in between. The chain's CDR3 is CASSEPEFSNQPQHF. CDR3 DNA: TGCGCCAGCAGTGAGCCCGAGTTTAGCAATCAGCCCCAGCATTTT.

V usage is TRBV28 and J usage is TRBJ2-3, with 10 positions matching TRBD2. CDR3 length equals 16 residues. Trimming cost V 5 bases and J 4 bases; bases outside gene matches: 9. Germline loops: CDR1 MDHEN, CDR2 SYDVKM. The CDR3 reads CASSPLAGVSADTQYF. CDR3 sequence (DNA): TGTGCCAGCAGTCCGCTAGCGGGAGTCTCAGCAGATACGCAGTATTTT.

The chain joins TRBV30 to TRBJ1-1; TRBD1 matches at 11 bases. This CDR3 is built from 14 residues. Germline assignment: CDR1 GTSNPN and CDR2 SVGIG (reference sequence). After removal of 2 bases from V and 8 bases from J, the junction contained 7 bases not matched to a gene. The CDR3 is CAWSPGQGVPEAFF. For the CDR3, the DNA is TGTGCCTGGAGTCCGGGACAGGGGGTACCGGAAGCTTTCTTT.

The chain couples TRBV2 to TRBJ2-7; the D is unclear. The CDR3 totals 14 residues. Germline V CDR1 and CDR2: SNHLY, FYNNEI. The V end lost 7 bases, the J end lost 3 bases, and 16 bases lay between the germline ends. CDR3 sequence (DNA): TGTGCCAGCATTGGTCCCAGGAAGAACTACGAGCAGTACTTC. It encodes CASIGPRKNYEQYF.

The chain combines TRBV5-4 with TRBJ2-5, with D perhaps matching TRBD1 (5 bases). Germline CDR1 is SGHNT and CDR2 is YYREEE (reference sequence). The CDR3 contains 15 residues. Trimming took off 2 bases at V and 5 bases at J, with 16 bases between the two ends. The CDR3 bases are TGTGCCAGCAGCTTCACCGGGCAGCCAGGGGAGACCCAGTACTTC. Residues: CASSFTGQPGETQYF. Full variable domain (rest looked up from reference TRBV5-4 and TRBJ2-5): ETGVTQSPTHLIKTRGQQVTLRCSSQSGHNTVSWYQQALGQGPQFIFQYYREEENGRGNFPPRFSGLQFPNYSSELNVNALELDDSALYLCASSFTGQPGETQYFGPGTRLLVL.

The genes are TRBV2 and TRBJ1-2; 7 positions match TRBD1. Germline CDR1 SNHLY, CDR2 FYNNEI. This CDR3 region has 15 residues. After removal of 6 bases from V and 4 bases from J, the junction contained 11 bases not matched to a gene. Written as DNA, the CDR3 is TGTGCCAGCAGGGCTCCCGGGACAGTAATCTATGGCTACACCTTC. This encodes CASRAPGTVIYGYTF.

This chain links TRBV28 with TRBJ2-7, with D perhaps TRBD2 (6 bases). V gave up 3 bases and J gave up 0 bases, with 15 bases separating them. This CDR3 comprises 16 residues. Germline assignment: CDR1 MDHEN and CDR2 SYDVKM. For the CDR3, the DNA is TGTGCCAGCAGTTTTATGTTAGCGGTTCCCTCCTACGAGCAGTACTTC. This translates into CASSFMLAVPSYEQYF.

This clone appeared a few times. The J gene is TRBJ1-2, the V gene TRBV11-2, with 7 bases aligning to TRBD1. CDR3 length: 13 amino acids. The ends lost 3 bases at V and 3 bases at J; junction bases unmatched: 1. The germline CDR1 and CDR2 sequences are SGHAT and FQNNGV. CDR3 amino acids: CASSFGQDYGYTF. CDR3 bases: TGTGCCAGCAGCTTTGGACAGGACTATGGCTACACCTTC.

The gene calls are TRBV7-2 and TRBJ1-5; D may be TRBD1 (5 bases). Germline loops: CDR1 SGHTA, CDR2 FQGNSA. CDR3 length: 12 residues. CDR3 region: CAGGGPHQPQHF. CDR3 bases: TGTGCTGGGGGGGGACCTCATCAGCCCCAGCATTTT.

V gene TRBV5-5 combines with J gene TRBJ1-2; the D gene is possibly TRBD1 (5 bases). V was clipped by 2 bases and J by 3 bases, with 17 bases between them. The CDR3 totals 16 residues. The germline V gene encodes CDR1 SGHKS and CDR2 YYEKEE (reference sequence). CDR3 protein: CASSFLPDRDYYGYTF. For the CDR3, the DNA is TGTGCCAGCAGCTTCCTCCCTGACCGGGACTACTATGGCTACACCTTC.

The chain recombines TRBV10-3 with TRBJ2-1; D perhaps matches TRBD1 (6 bases). V was pared by 3 bases and J by 4 bases, with 13 bases between. Germline CDR1 reads ENHRY; CDR2 reads SYGVKD. The CDR3 extends over 15 amino acids. The CDR3: CAISDRGDRYNEQFF. The CDR3 DNA reads as TGTGCCATCAGTGACAGGGGCGATCGATACAATGAGCAGTTCTTC.

In this sample, this clone turned up once. This sequence joins TRBV27 and TRBJ1-2, with TRBD1 as a possible D gene (6 bases). The CDR3 is made up of 13 amino acids. CDR1 is MNHEY, CDR2 SMNVEV, per germline (reference sequence). V lost 4 bases to trimming and J lost 6 bases, with 12 bases between them. The CDR3 coding sequence is TGTGCCAGCAGTTATCTACAGGGTCATGGCTACACCTTC. This sequence encodes CASSYLQGHGYTF.

This clone was detected only once. The J gene is TRBJ2-2, the V gene TRBV6-1, with 8 bases that match TRBD1. V lost 6 bases, J lost 4 bases, and 7 bases stayed unmatched. The CDR3 contains 15 residues. The germline V gene encodes CDR1 MNHNS and CDR2 SASEGT. Here the CDR3 reads CASSRTGWTTGELFF. The CDR3 DNA reads TGTGCCAGCAGCCGGACAGGGTGGACCACCGGGGAGCTGTTTTTT.

V gene TRBV6-5 combines with J gene TRBJ2-3; 9 positions agree with TRBD2. V was pared by 4 bases and J by 2 bases, with 7 bases of the junction left unmatched. CDR3 size: 16 residues. Germline V gene lookup returns CDR1 MNHEY and CDR2 SVGAGI. Here the CDR3 reads CASSLSLAGSTDTQYF. The CDR3 DNA follows: TGTGCCAGCAGTTTATCCCTAGCGGGGTCCACAGATACGCAGTATTTT.

The chain joins TRBV7-9 to TRBJ2-1, with 8 positions matching TRBD2. Germline CDR1 and CDR2: SEHNR and FQNEAQ (reference sequence). Unmatched junction bases numbered 2, after V lost 4 bases and J lost 9 bases. CDR3 length: 12 residues. The CDR3 region has the DNA TGTGCCAGCAGCTCCGGGGGGGGTGAGCAGTTCTTC. Translation gives CASSSGGGEQFF. Full variable domain (remainder filled in from reference TRBV7-9 and TRBJ2-1): DTGVSQNPRHKITKRGQNVTFRCDPISEHNRLYWYRQTLGQGPEFLTYFQNEAQLEKSRLLSDRFSAERPKGSFSTLEIQRTEQGDSAMYLCASSSGGGEQFFGPGTRLTVL.

This sequence joins TRBV5-5 and TRBJ1-5; 7 bases are a match to TRBD1. Germline V gene lookup returns CDR1 SGHKS and CDR2 YYEKEE (reference sequence). The ends lost 4 bases at V and 6 bases at J; junction bases unmatched: 7. CDR3 length equals 14 residues. CDR3 coding DNA: TGTGCCAGCAGCCTAGGACAGGTGTCTCAGCCCCAGCATTTT. This translates into CASSLGQVSQPQHF.

The V and J genes are TRBV29-1 and TRBJ2-7, with 10 nucleotides matching TRBD1. The CDR3 spans 18 residues. Looked up from germline, CDR1 is SQVTM and CDR2 is ANQGSEA. The V segment lost 2 bases and the J segment 2 bases; nucleotides outside the gene matches: 15. This CDR3 is CSVESTSLSTGGTYEQYF. CDR3 DNA sequence: TGCAGCGTTGAATCTACCTCCCTCTCGACAGGGGGCACCTACGAGCAGTACTTC.

The chain has TRBV6-5 and TRBJ1-1; no clear D gene. Trimming removed 2 bases at V and 1 base at J, with 11 bases between. In germline, CDR1 is MNHEY, CDR2 SVGAGI. This CDR3 has 15 residues. CDR3 sequence reads: CASSYATSGNTEAFF. The CDR3 region has the DNA TGTGCCAGCAGTTACGCAACTTCAGGGAACACTGAAGCTTTCTTT.

This sequence joins TRBV5-4 and TRBJ2-7, with TRBD2 matching 12 bases. Looked up from germline, CDR1 is SGHNT and CDR2 is YYREEE (reference sequence). The V gene end was trimmed by 5 bases and the J gene end by 4 bases; junction bases not matched to a gene: 7. The length of the CDR3 is 15 residues. CDR3 sequence reads: CASRTSGSNLYEQYF. CDR3 bases: TGTGCCAGCAGGACTAGCGGGAGCAACCTTTACGAGCAGTACTTC.